The rows below give T cell receptor beta chains drawn from one sample of a study of T cells in Graves' hyperthyroidism and ophthalmopathy. MiXCR, run by TCRdb on the multiplex PCR reads, gives a single entry per CDR3 protein. The profile covers under 650,000 distinct CDR3 sequences, with 16% appearing a single time and around 3.9% taken by the ten largest. Material: blood. Receptor source: a woman aged 25 to 39 with Graves' hyperthyroidism. Both conserved end residues are part of each CDR3. Fields, in order: V gene, clone size, J gene, D gene, CDR3 DNA, CDR3 protein. The D gene is left open where the match is weak. Size tells how often a clone was seen (once, few, many) or the class of an expanded clone, and some rows leave it out.

TRBV20-1	NA	TRBJ2-5	NA	TGCAGTGCTAGTTTAGGGGGTTCAGGGCGAGGGGAGACCCAGTACTTC	CSASLGGSGRGETQYF
TRBV19	NA	TRBJ1-5	NA	TGTGCCAGTAGTATTTGGACAGATAGCAATCAGCCCCAGCATTTT	CASSIWTDSNQPQHF
TRBV7-2	few	TRBJ1-3	NA	TGTGCCAGCAGCTTACTGCGGGCCCGAGGCTCTGGAAACACCATATATTTT	CASSLLRARGSGNTIYF
TRBV19	many	TRBJ2-3	NA	TGTGCCAGTGCGAATTCGGGACGCAACACAGATACGCAGTATTTT	CASANSGRNTDTQYF
TRBV6-1	NA	TRBJ2-7	NA	TGTGCCAGCATCATGGACAGAAGCTCCTACGAGCAGTACTTC	CASIMDRSSYEQYF
TRBV3-1	few	TRBJ1-1	TRBD1	TGTGCCAGCAGCCTTCGACAGGGTACAGCTTTCTTT	CASSLRQGTAFF
TRBV7-8	NA	TRBJ2-6	NA	TGTGCCAGCAGCTTAGAATTGAGAGGGATGACCAACGTCCTGACTTTC	CASSLELRGMTNVLTF
TRBV19	NA	TRBJ2-1	TRBD1	TGTGCCAGTACAGTGACAGGGGGCGAGTTGAGCTCCTACAATGAGCAGTTCTTC	CASTVTGGELSSYNEQFF
TRBV11-3	few	TRBJ2-2	NA	TGTGCCAGCAGCTTAGTTTCAAACAGAATCACCGGGGAGCTGTTTTTT	CASSLVSNRITGELFF
TRBV28	many	TRBJ2-3	TRBD2	TGTGCCAGCAGTCAACTAGCGGGAGGGCCCACAGATACGCAGTATTTT	CASSQLAGGPTDTQYF
TRBV6-1	NA	TRBJ2-2	NA	TGTGCCAGCAGATCCTACCAGGGAGAAACCGGGGAGCTGTTTTTT	CASRSYQGETGELFF
TRBV6-2/TRBV6-3	many	TRBJ2-7	NA	TGTGCCAGCAGTTACCTCCCAGCGGAGACCTACGAGCAGTACTTC	CASSYLPAETYEQYF
TRBV29-1	many	TRBJ1-1	NA	TGCAGCGTTTACAAGAACACTGAAGCTTTCTTT	CSVYKNTEAFF
TRBV5-1	few	TRBJ2-5	TRBD2	TGCGCCAGCAGCTTGGGTGCGGGAGAATACCAAGAGACCCAGTACTTC	CASSLGAGEYQETQYF
TRBV11-1	NA	TRBJ2-2	NA	TGTGCCAGCAGCCTCCACTCTTCGGGACGAATGATGGGGGAGCTGTTTTTT	CASSLHSSGRMMGELFF